These T cell receptor beta chains were read from a single sample in a study of blood T cell repertoires in COVID-19. Generated by immunoSEQ multiplex PCR, the TCRdb table keeps only in-frame clones and is missing some. Of about 88,000 clones in the sample, less than 95% were seen once. The sequencing sample was made of peripheral blood. These receptors were obtained from a man aged 18 to 29 with COVID-19, enrolled during active disease. Each CDR3 is given without its conserved first and last residue.

v_call cdr3_aa
TRBV4-2 ASSPETGGAYGYT
TRBV7-6 ASSLQGPWTGELF
TRBV29-1 SVVERGGNEQF
TRBV7-2 ASSLSGRPGFEY
TRBV2 ARPGLADTDTQY
TRBV5-1 ASSLIPIRDRVPYEQY
TRBV7-2 ASSLGTGGGDTQY
TRBV2 ASSGPGQTERGYT
TRBV24-1 ATRASGANVLT
TRBV20-1 SASSISSYNEQF
TRBV6-5 ASSHGLSTEAF